The clone carrying this T cell receptor beta chain was seen only a few times. Its antigen is unidentified. The sample originates from a study of cytomegalovirus exposure and HLA in healthy donors. V lost 1 base, J lost 6 bases, and 6 bases stayed unmatched. Germline assignment: CDR1 MGHRA and CDR2 YSYEKL. The CDR3 runs to 16 residues. PCR involved 60 Vbeta and 13 Jbeta primers. Here immunoSEQ multiplex PCR was the method, and the copy in TCRdb shows in-frame clones only, minus some. The table lists about 110,000 clones, around 80% of them singletons, with 2% to 2.5% in the top ten. Findings of the study overall: It is likely that the observed cluster of highly shared sequence variants was a sequencing artifact.

The TCR originated in a man aged 35 to 55 in good health and CMV-seronegative. Material for sequencing was PBMCs. The rearrangement uses TRBV4-1 and TRBJ1-6; 7 positions match TRBD1. Here the CDR3 DNA reads TGCGCCAGCAGCCAAGTAGGGGACAGCTCTAATTCACCCCTCCACTTT. Translation: CASSQVGDSSNSPLHF.